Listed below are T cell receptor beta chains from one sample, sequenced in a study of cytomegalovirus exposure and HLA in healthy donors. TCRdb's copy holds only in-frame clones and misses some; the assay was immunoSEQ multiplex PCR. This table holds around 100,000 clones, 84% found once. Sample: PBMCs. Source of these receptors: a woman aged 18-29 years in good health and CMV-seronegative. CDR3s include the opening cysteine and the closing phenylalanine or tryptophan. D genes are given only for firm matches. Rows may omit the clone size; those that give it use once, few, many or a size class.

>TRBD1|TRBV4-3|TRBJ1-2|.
CASSPRQGAYGYTF
TGCGCCAGCAGCCCGCGACAGGGCGCCTATGGCTACACCTTC
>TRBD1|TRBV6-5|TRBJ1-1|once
CASSPNRGNTEAFF
TGTGCCAGCAGTCCGAACAGGGGGAACACTGAAGCTTTCTTT
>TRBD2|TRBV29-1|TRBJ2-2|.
CSVEARGLAGGGNTGELFF
TGCAGCGTTGAAGCACGGGGGCTAGCGGGAGGGGGAAACACCGGGGAGCTGTTTTTT
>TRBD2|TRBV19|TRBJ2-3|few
CASSALAGDGTDTQYF
TGTGCCAGTAGTGCCCTAGCGGGAGATGGCACAGATACGCAGTATTTT
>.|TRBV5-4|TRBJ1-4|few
CASSLDARTNEKLFF
TGTGCCAGCAGCTTGGATGCGCGCACTAATGAAAAACTGTTTTTT
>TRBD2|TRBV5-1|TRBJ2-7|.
CASSPRTSGRAEQYF
TGCGCCAGCAGCCCACGGACTAGCGGGAGGGCCGAGCAGTACTTC
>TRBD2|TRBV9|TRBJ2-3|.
CASSVVAGGLDTQYF
TGTGCCAGCAGCGTAGTGGCGGGGGGGCTTGATACGCAGTATTTT
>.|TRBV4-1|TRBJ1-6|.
CASSPHPAGGDSPLHF
TGCGCCAGCAGCCCCCATCCGGCTGGAGGGGATTCACCCCTCCACTTT
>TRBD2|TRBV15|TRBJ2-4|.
CAASRGYGTSGRAGSAKNIQYF
TGTGCCGCCAGCAGGGGGTATGGCACTAGCGGGAGGGCAGGGTCCGCCAAAAACATTCAGTACTTC
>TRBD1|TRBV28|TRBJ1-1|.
CASSSTGLNTEAFF
TGTGCCAGCAGTTCGACAGGGCTGAACACTGAAGCTTTCTTT
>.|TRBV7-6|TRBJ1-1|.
CASSLVTGQAFF
TGTGCCAGCAGCTTAGTCACAGGCCAAGCTTTCTTT
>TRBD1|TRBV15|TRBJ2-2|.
CATSRDHPGTGNTGELFF
TGTGCCACCAGCAGAGATCATCCCGGGACAGGGAACACCGGGGAGCTGTTTTTT
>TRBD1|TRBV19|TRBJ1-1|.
CASRQGPFTEAFF
TGTGCCAGTAGACAGGGGCCCTTCACTGAAGCTTTCTTT
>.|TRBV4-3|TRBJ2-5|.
CASSQDRRGQWHF
TGCGCCAGCAGCCAAGATCGGCGGGGACAGTGGCACTTC
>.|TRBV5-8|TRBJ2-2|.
CASSLAGDTGELFF
TGTGCCAGCAGCTTGGCAGGCGACACCGGGGAGCTGTTTTTT
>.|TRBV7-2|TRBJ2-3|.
CASSSYTDTQYF
TGTGCCAGCAGCTCGTACACAGATACGCAGTATTTT
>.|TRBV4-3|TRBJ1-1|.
CASSQDNRRRNFF
TGCGCCAGCAGCCAAGATAATCGCAGGCGCAACTTCTTT
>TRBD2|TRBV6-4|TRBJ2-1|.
CASSVTSGGNEQFF
TGTGCCAGCAGTGTTACTAGCGGGGGGAATGAGCAGTTCTTC
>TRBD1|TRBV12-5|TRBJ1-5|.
CASGLVFIIDRDFRNQPQHF
TGTGCTAGTGGTTTGGTATTTATAATAGACAGGGACTTTCGCAATCAGCCCCAGCATTTT
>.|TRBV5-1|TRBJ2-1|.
CASSFGRNNEQFF
TGCGCCAGCAGCTTCGGGAGAAACAATGAGCAGTTCTTC
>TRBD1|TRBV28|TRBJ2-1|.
CASSWAGTEDYNEQFF
TGTGCCAGCAGTTGGGCTGGGACAGAGGACTACAATGAGCAGTTCTTC
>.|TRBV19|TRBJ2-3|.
CASSTAGGLTDTQYF
TGTGCCAGTAGTACCGCCGGGGGTTTGACAGATACGCAGTATTTT
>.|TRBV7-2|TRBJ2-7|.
CASSFRVLPSYEQYF
TGTGCCAGCAGCTTCAGGGTTTTACCTTCCTACGAGCAGTACTTC
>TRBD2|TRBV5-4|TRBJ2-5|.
CASSPGLAGGRGETQYF
TGTGCCAGCAGCCCGGGACTAGCGGGAGGAAGAGGAGAGACCCAGTACTTC
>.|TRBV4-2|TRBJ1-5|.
CASSQDRGSLLDNSNQPQHF
TGTGCCAGCAGCCAAGATCGGGGATCTCTTCTAGATAATAGCAATCAGCCCCAGCATTTT
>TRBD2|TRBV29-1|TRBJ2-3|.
CSVEDRQLAGGKADTQYF
TGCAGCGTTGAAGATCGGCAACTAGCGGGGGGGAAGGCAGATACGCAGTATTTT
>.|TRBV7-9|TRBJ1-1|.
CSSSVMGRYTEAFF
TGTTCCAGCAGCGTTATGGGCCGATACACTGAAGCTTTCTTT
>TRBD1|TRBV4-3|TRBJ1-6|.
CASSQEVGTGGSPLHF
TGCGCCAGCAGCCAAGAGGTGGGGACAGGGGGTTCACCCCTCCACTTT
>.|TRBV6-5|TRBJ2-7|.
CASSYSGPGYEQYF
TGTGCCAGCAGTTACTCGGGGCCTGGATACGAGCAGTACTTC
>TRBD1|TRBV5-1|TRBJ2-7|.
CASTGTESSYEQYF
TGCGCCAGTACCGGGACAGAGAGCTCCTACGAGCAGTACTTC
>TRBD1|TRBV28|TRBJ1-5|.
CASSTGGRAQHF
TGTGCCAGCAGTACAGGGGGCAGGGCCCAGCATTTT
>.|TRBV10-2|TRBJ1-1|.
CASSETGSSWAFF
TGCGCCAGCAGTGAGACAGGTTCTTCGTGGGCTTTCTTT
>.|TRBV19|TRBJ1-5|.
CASTRTDGLYSNQPQHF
TGTGCCAGTACTCGGACAGACGGCCTGTATAGCAATCAGCCCCAGCATTTT
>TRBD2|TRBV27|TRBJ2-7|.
CASSLKAGIGYEQYF
TGTGCCAGCAGTTTAAAAGCGGGGATAGGCTACGAGCAGTACTTC
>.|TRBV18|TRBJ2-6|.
CASSQGHRSSGANVLTF
TGTGCCAGCTCACAGGGACACCGATCCTCTGGGGCCAACGTCCTGACTTTC
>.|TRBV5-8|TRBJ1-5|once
CASSPRPSGTKNQPQHF
TGTGCCAGCAGCCCCCGCCCCTCTGGGACAAAGAATCAGCCCCAGCATTTT
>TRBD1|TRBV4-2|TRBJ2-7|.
CASSHSPGQGEQYF
TGTGCCAGCAGCCACTCACCGGGACAGGGGGAGCAGTACTTC
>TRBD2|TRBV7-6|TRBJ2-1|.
CASSLVLAGGNYNEQFF
TGTGCCAGCAGCTTAGTCCTAGCGGGGGGGAACTACAATGAGCAGTTCTTC
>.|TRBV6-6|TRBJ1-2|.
CASSYAESYGYTF
TGTGCCAGCAGTTACGCGGAAAGCTATGGCTACACCTTC
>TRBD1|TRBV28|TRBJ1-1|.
CASSKGGAGTEAFF
TGTGCCAGCAGTAAAGGGGGCGCGGGCACTGAAGCTTTCTTT
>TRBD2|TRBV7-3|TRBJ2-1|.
CASSQVAGHYNEQFF
TGTGCCAGCAGCCAAGTAGCGGGGCACTACAATGAGCAGTTCTTC
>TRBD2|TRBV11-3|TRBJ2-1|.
CASSPIAGVSYNEQFF
TGTGCCAGCAGCCCAATAGCGGGAGTCTCCTACAATGAGCAGTTCTTC
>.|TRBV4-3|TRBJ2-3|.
CASSQDISTDTQYF
TGCGCCAGCAGCCAAGATATCAGTACAGATACGCAGTATTTT
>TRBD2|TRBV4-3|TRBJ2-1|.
CASSQEGGGLVSYNEQFF
TGCGCCAGCAGCCAAGAAGGCGGGGGTCTAGTCTCCTACAATGAGCAGTTCTTC
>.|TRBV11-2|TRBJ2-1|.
CASSHGLAGTNNEQFF
TGTGCCAGCAGCCACGGGCTGGCGGGGACGAACAATGAGCAGTTCTTC
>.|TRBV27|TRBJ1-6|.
CASSSPRGYNSPLHF
TGTGCCAGCAGTTCCCCGCGGGGCTATAATTCACCCCTCCACTTT
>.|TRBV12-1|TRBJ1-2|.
CASSLKNRGDYGYTF
TGTGCCAGCAGCCTCAAAAACAGGGGAGACTATGGCTACACCTTC
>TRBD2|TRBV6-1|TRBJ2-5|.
CASSVSSGGAGKTQYF
TGTGCCAGCAGTGTGTCTAGCGGGGGGGCCGGGAAGACCCAGTACTTC
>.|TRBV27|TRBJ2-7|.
CASSLRGAGEFYEQYF
TGTGCCAGCAGTTTACGGGGGGCAGGGGAATTCTACGAGCAGTACTTC
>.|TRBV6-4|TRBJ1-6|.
CASRYRAGGYNSPLHF
TGTGCCAGCAGATACAGGGCTGGAGGCTATAATTCACCCCTCCACTTT
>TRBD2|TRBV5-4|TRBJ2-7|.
CASSFDGGVTYEQYF
TGTGCCAGCAGCTTCGACGGGGGGGTCACCTACGAGCAGTACTTC
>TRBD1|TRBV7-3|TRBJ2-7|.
CASSQGQGARYEQYF
TGTGCCAGCAGCCAGGGACAGGGGGCGCGTTACGAGCAGTACTTC
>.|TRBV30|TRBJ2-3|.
CAWSVRLADTQYF
TGTGCCTGGAGTGTACGACTAGCAGATACGCAGTATTTT
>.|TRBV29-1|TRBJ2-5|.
CSVLSKSTQYF
TGCAGCGTTTTAAGTAAGAGTACCCAGTACTTC
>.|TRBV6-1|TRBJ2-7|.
CASSEGAYPTYEQYF
TGTGCCAGCAGTGAGGGAGCGTATCCGACCTACGAGCAGTACTTC
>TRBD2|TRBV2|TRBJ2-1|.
CASSEGGSGGNEQFF
TGTGCCAGCAGTGAAGGAGGTTCCGGGGGGAATGAGCAGTTCTTC
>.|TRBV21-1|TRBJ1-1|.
CASSKVGRGAFF
.
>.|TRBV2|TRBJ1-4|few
CASREVNEKLFF
TGTGCCAGCAGGGAGGTCAATGAAAAACTGTTTTTT